The 12 T cell receptor beta chains below come from one sample, sequenced in a study of T cells after yellow fever vaccination. TCRdb recomputed calls from the 5' RACE reads with MiXCR, one row per CDR3 protein. The sample lists hundreds of thousands of distinct CDR3 sequences; 21% were seen once. Specimen: PBMCs, collected roughly 20 days after the first yellow fever vaccination. These receptors were collected from a man in his late teens or twenties who received the YFV17D yellow fever vaccine.

As concerns this clonotype: An end of the junction does not agree with germline; a read error may underlie this. In DNA form, the CDR3 reads TGTGCCAGCAGGCGCGGACAGGGGAACGCTGAAGCTTTCTTT. It specifies CASRRGQGNAEAFF. The rearrangement joins TRBV28 to TRBJ1-1, with 9 positions matching TRBD1. CDR3 length: 14 amino acids. Germline CDR1 MDHEN, CDR2 SYDVKM.

The chain uses TRBV7-9 and TRBJ1-2; weak D call: TRBD1 (6 bases). V was clipped by 0 bases and J by 4 bases, with 12 bases between them. Germline assignment: CDR1 SEHNR and CDR2 FQNEAQ (reference sequence). The CDR3 has 15 residues. The CDR3 bases are TGTGCCAGCAGCTTAGCGGTAACAGGGATCTATGGCTACACCTTC. Encoded protein: CASSLAVTGIYGYTF.

This clonotype was picked up a small number of times. The J gene is TRBJ2-7, the V gene TRBV7-6; the D is unclear. The length of the CDR3 is 16 residues. Trimming stripped 4 bases from V and 5 bases from J, with 21 bases between. In germline, CDR1 is SGHVS, CDR2 FNYEAQ. CDR3 DNA: TGTGCCAGCAGCTCCATCGACACGGTGGGCTCTGACGAGCAGTACGTC. This translates into CASSSIDTVGSDEQYV.

For this clonotype: At one end the junction does not follow the germline gene, possibly because of a read error. The V call is TRBV12-3 or TRBV12-4, the J call TRBJ2-2; no firm D call. This CDR3 contains 14 residues. Here the CDR3 reads CDSSLGVTTGELFF. CDR3 nucleotide sequence: TGTGACAGCAGTTTAGGAGTGACCACAGGGGAGCTGTTTTTT.

The J gene is TRBJ1-2, the V gene TRBV6-1; D might be TRBD1 (5 bases). The germline V and J ends were trimmed by 11 bases and 4 bases, with 20 bases remaining between them. Germline CDR1 MNHNS, CDR2 SASEGT. The CDR3 contains 14 residues. The chain's CDR3 is CAGSFLTVPYGYTF. The CDR3 DNA sequence: TGTGCCGGCTCCTTCCTGACAGTTCCCTATGGCTACACCTTC.

This chain joins TRBV9 and TRBJ1-4; D ambiguous. In germline, CDR1 is SGDLS, CDR2 YYNGEE. Trimming took off 4 bases at V and 0 bases at J, with 16 bases between the two ends. This CDR3 is 17 amino acids long. The CDR3 region has the DNA TGTGCCAGCAGCCGGCTACCCTATCCTGCAACTAATGAAAAACTGTTTTTT. Encoded protein: CASSRLPYPATNEKLFF. The variable domain in full, completed from reference TRBV9 and TRBJ1-4, reads DSGVTQTPKHLITATGQRVTLRCSPRSGDLSVYWYQQSLDQGLQFLIQYYNGEERAKGNILERFSAQQFPDLHSELNLSSLELGDSALYFCASSRLPYPATNEKLFFGSGTQLSVL.

The rearrangement links TRBV15 to TRBJ2-7; 10 bases align to TRBD2. This CDR3 region has 15 residues. Trimming cost V 0 bases and J 3 bases; bases outside gene matches: 2. Germline V gene sequence: CDR1 LNHNV, CDR2 YYDKDF (reference sequence). The CDR3 spells CATSRDSGGFYEQYF. For the CDR3, the DNA is TGTGCCACCAGCAGAGATAGCGGGGGGTTCTACGAGCAGTACTTC.

This rearrangement joins TRBV7-8 to TRBJ2-3; D perhaps matches TRBD2 (5 bases). Per the germline V gene, CDR1 is SGHVS and CDR2 is FQNEAQ. The V gene lost 2 bases and the J gene lost 3 bases, with 15 bases spanning the gap. CDR3 length: 16 residues. The CDR3 loop is CASSLHPGIGTDTQYF. The CDR3 coding sequence is TGTGCCAGCAGCTTACATCCCGGGATTGGAACAGATACGCAGTATTTT.

This clonotype was recorded at least ten times. J is TRBJ1-2 and V is TRBV7-2, with TRBD1 as a possible D gene (6 bases). This CDR3 spans 13 amino acids. Germline lookup yields CDR1 SGHTA and CDR2 FQGNSA. V lost 4 bases and J 4 bases, leaving 10 bases between the germline ends. The CDR3 coding sequence is TGTGCCAGCAGCTCCGGACAGCCCTATGGCTACACCTTC. It specifies CASSSGQPYGYTF.

This clonotype was detected a few times. This chain joins TRBV11-1 and TRBJ1-6, with 11 positions matching TRBD1. J lost 0 bases, V lost 4 bases, and 5 bases had no gene match. The CDR3 spans 18 residues. CDR1 SGHAT and CDR2 FQDESV come from the germline V gene (reference sequence). This CDR3 is CASSSGQGELSYNSPLHF. The CDR3 nucleotides read TGTGCCAGCAGCTCGGGACAGGGGGAACTCTCCTATAATTCACCCCTCCACTTT.

The genes are TRBV7-2 and TRBJ2-4; 7 positions match TRBD2. CDR1 and CDR2 from the germline V gene are SGHTA and FQGNSA. V lost 1 base, J lost 7 bases, and 1 base stayed unmatched. CDR3 length: 13 residues. CDR3 sequence reads: CASSLGEGNIQYF. DNA of the CDR3: TGTGCCAGCAGCTTAGGGGAGGGTAACATTCAGTACTTC.

The V and J genes are TRBV18 and TRBJ1-2; weak D call: TRBD1 (5 bases). The V end lost 6 bases, the J end lost 3 bases, and 17 bases lay between the germline ends. This CDR3 contains 15 residues. In germline, CDR1 is KGHSH, CDR2 LQKENI. CDR3 loop: CASSRGPTDYYGYTF. CDR3 nucleotides: TGTGCCAGCTCGCGGGGACCGACAGATTACTATGGCTACACCTTC.